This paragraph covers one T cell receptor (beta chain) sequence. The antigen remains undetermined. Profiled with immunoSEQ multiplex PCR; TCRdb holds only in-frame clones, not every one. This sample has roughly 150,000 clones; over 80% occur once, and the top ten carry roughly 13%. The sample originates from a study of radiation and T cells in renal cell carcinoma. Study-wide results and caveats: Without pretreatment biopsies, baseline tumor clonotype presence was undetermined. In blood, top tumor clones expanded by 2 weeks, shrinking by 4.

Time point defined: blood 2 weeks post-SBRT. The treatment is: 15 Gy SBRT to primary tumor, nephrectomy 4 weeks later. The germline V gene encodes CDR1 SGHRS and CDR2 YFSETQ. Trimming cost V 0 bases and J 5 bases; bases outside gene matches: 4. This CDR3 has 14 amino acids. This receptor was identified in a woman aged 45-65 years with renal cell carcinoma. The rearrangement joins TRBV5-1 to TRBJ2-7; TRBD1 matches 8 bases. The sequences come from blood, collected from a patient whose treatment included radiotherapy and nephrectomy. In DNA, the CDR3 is TGCGCCAGCAGCTTGGACAGGGGGACCCACGAGCAGTACTTC. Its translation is CASSLDRGTHEQYF.